The 28 T cell receptor beta chains below all came from one sample that was sequenced in a study of cytotoxic CD8 clonotypes in ibrutinib-treated CLL. Here immunoSEQ multiplex PCR was the method, and the copy in TCRdb shows in-frame clones only, minus some. This sample carries some 120,000 clones, approximately 56% of them seen once, and the ten largest clones take about 39%. The sample here was PBMCs, taken after 24 months of ibrutinib treatment. These receptor sequences come from a human donor with chronic lymphocytic leukemia.

This clone was counted only a few times. This rearrangement joins TRBV19 to TRBJ1-2; perhaps TRBD1 as D (6 bases). Germline CDR1 is LNHDA and CDR2 is SQIVND (reference sequence). Trimming removed 7 bases at V and 4 bases at J, with 13 bases between. The length of the CDR3 is 13 residues. The CDR3 loop is CASMRKGGYGYTF. DNA for the CDR3: TGTGCCAGTATGAGGAAGGGGGGCTATGGCTACACCTTC.

J is TRBJ2-2 and V is TRBV25-1, with D perhaps assigned TRBD1 or TRBD2 (5 bases each). Deletions cut 10 bases from V and 4 bases from J, with 13 bases between. Germline V gene data show CDR1 as MGHDK and CDR2 as SYGVNS. The CDR3 is 13 amino acids. CDR3: CAIEGLGTGELFF. The CDR3 DNA sequence: TGTGCCATTGAGGGGCTCGGCACCGGGGAGCTGTTTTTT.

The V gene is TRBV4-1, the J gene TRBJ2-5; 10 bases are a match to TRBD1. Germline-derived CDR1 and CDR2 are MGHRA and YSYEKL. V shed 0 bases, J shed 2 bases, and the junction held 9 bases outside the gene matches. The CDR3 is made up of 18 amino acids. In nucleotides, the CDR3 is TGCGCCAGCAGCCAAGATGGCTCCGGGACAGGGGATCAAGAGACCCAGTACTTC. It codes for CASSQDGSGTGDQETQYF.

This clone was observed a few times. The rearrangement uses TRBV10-3 and TRBJ1-6; 8 positions match TRBD1. Per the germline V gene, CDR1 is ENHRY and CDR2 is SYGVKD. Trimming took 7 bases from V and 9 from J; bases not matched to a gene: 8. The CDR3 runs 14 residues. The CDR3 nucleotides are TGTGCCATCACCCCAGGGGGCTCGGGTTCACCCCTCCACTTT. Translating it yields CAITPGGSGSPLHF.

The chain links TRBV30 to TRBJ1-5, with D possibly matching TRBD1 (5 bases). The CDR3 is 14 amino acids. Germline lookup yields CDR1 GTSNPN and CDR2 SVGIG (reference sequence). The V end was cut by 0 bases, the J end by 1 base, with 7 bases between. This chain's CDR3 is CAWSVPGSNQPQHF. The CDR3 DNA reads TGTGCCTGGAGTGTACCAGGGAGCAATCAGCCCCAGCATTTT.

This clone was found many times. The chain uses TRBV27 and TRBJ2-7; the D call may be TRBD1 or TRBD2 (5 bases each). CDR3 length: 15 residues. V lost 5 bases, J lost 6 bases, and 20 bases lay in between. Germline loops: CDR1 MNHEY, CDR2 SMNVEV (reference sequence). CDR3 DNA: TGTGCCAGCAGTACACCGGGACCTCGGCGCTCCGAGCAGTACTTC. Its translation is CASSTPGPRRSEQYF.

The table lists this clone with a count of one. This chain connects TRBV6-5 to TRBJ2-3; 7 bases are shared with TRBD1. CDR1 is MNHEY and CDR2 is SVGAGI in the germline V gene. With 5 bases clipped from V and 2 bases from J, the junction kept 7 bases outside the gene matches. The CDR3 is 15 amino acids. For the CDR3, the DNA is TGTGCCAGCAGTACCGTACAGGGGCACACAGATACGCAGTATTTT. Its translation is CASSTVQGHTDTQYF.

The rearrangement uses TRBV27 and TRBJ1-5; D perhaps matches TRBD1 (5 bases). Trimming removed 4 bases at V and 0 bases at J, with 7 bases between. CDR1 MNHEY and CDR2 SMNVEV come from the germline V gene (reference sequence). This CDR3 comprises 14 residues. The CDR3 region is CASSSQGSNQPQHF. The CDR3 nucleotides are TGTGCCAGCAGTTCTCAGGGTAGCAATCAGCCCCAGCATTTT.

This chain connects TRBV25-1 to TRBJ2-7; possibly TRBD2 for D (5 bases). V was pared by 6 bases and J by 4 bases, with 10 bases between. There are 12 residues in the CDR3. Germline loops: CDR1 MGHDK, CDR2 SYGVNS. Here the CDR3 DNA reads TGTGCCAGCAGCGGAACGGGGTACGAGCAGTACTTC. This sequence encodes CASSGTGYEQYF.

This clone appeared a single time. V gene TRBV9 combines with J gene TRBJ1-2; D uncertain. V lost 3 bases to trimming and J lost 6 bases, with 18 bases between them. CDR3 length: 15 residues. The germline V gene has CDR1 SGDLS and CDR2 YYNGEE. The CDR3: CASSETPSPADGYTF. In nucleotides, the CDR3 is TGTGCCAGCAGCGAAACACCCTCACCAGCGGATGGCTACACCTTC.

The rearrangement links TRBV4-1 to TRBJ2-3, with D possibly TRBD1 on 5 matching bases. The CDR3 is made up of 15 amino acids. Trimming removed 1 base at V and 5 bases at J, with 13 bases between. Germline CDR1 and CDR2: MGHRA and YSYEKL. CDR3 residues: CASSQGQRELDTQYF. CDR3 bases: TGCGCCAGCAGCCAAGGACAGAGAGAATTAGATACGCAGTATTTT.

This chain uses TRBV29-1 with TRBJ1-1; D remains ambiguous. The CDR3 contains 11 residues. The germline V and J ends were trimmed by 4 bases and 3 bases, with 6 bases remaining between them. Germline CDR1 SQVTM, CDR2 ANQGSEA. In DNA, the CDR3 is TGCAGCGTTGGGGGAGACACTGAAGCTTTCTTT. This encodes CSVGGDTEAFF.

The chain uses TRBV4-2 and TRBJ2-5; 11 bases agree with TRBD2. After removal of 0 bases from V and 7 bases from J, the junction contained 10 bases not matched to a gene. Germline assignment: CDR1 LGHNA and CDR2 YNFKEQ. The CDR3 runs 17 residues. The CDR3 loop reads CASSQDPVTSGEGTQYF. CDR3 bases: TGTGCCAGCAGCCAAGATCCGGTGACTAGCGGGGAAGGGACCCAGTACTTC.

This chain connects TRBV6-5 to TRBJ1-1; D gene ambiguous. The germline gives CDR1 MNHEY, CDR2 SVGAGI. Trimming removed 6 bases at V and 5 bases at J, with 13 bases between. CDR3 length: 13 amino acids. The CDR3 here is CASRVSRLTEAFF. In nucleotides, the CDR3 is TGTGCCAGCAGGGTTAGTAGGCTGACTGAAGCTTTCTTT.

The rearrangement joins TRBV27 to TRBJ2-7; 11 bases agree with TRBD2. The CDR3 length is 15 residues. Trimming removed 2 bases from V and 4 bases from J; junction bases left unmatched: 4. Germline loops: CDR1 MNHEY, CDR2 SMNVEV (reference sequence). CDR3 nucleotide sequence: TGTGCCAGCAGTTTAGTACTAGCGGGGGATTACGAGCAGTACTTC. It codes for CASSLVLAGDYEQYF.

The chain uses TRBV7-9 and TRBJ2-7, with D maybe TRBD1 (6 bases). Germline V CDR1 and CDR2: SEHNR, FQNEAQ (reference sequence). The V end was cut by 7 bases, the J end by 9 bases, with 22 bases between. This CDR3 contains 14 residues. The CDR3, as DNA: TGTGCCAGCACCGCCGGGACAAACCCGTCGCGGCAGTACTTC. Amino acids: CASTAGTNPSRQYF.

The chain links TRBV10-3 to TRBJ1-5, with D perhaps TRBD1 (5 bases). Between the trimmed V and J ends, which lost 0 bases and 6 bases, there was a span of 9 bases. From germline, CDR1 is ENHRY and CDR2 SYGVKD. This CDR3 has 14 amino acids. The CDR3 here is CAISESGVAQPQHF. The CDR3 nucleotides are TGTGCCATCAGTGAGTCAGGGGTAGCTCAGCCCCAGCATTTT.

The V gene is TRBV9, the J gene TRBJ2-3; D gene unclear. The germline V gene encodes CDR1 SGDLS and CDR2 YYNGEE. The CDR3 sequence is 12 residues long. Trimming took 2 bases from V and 3 from J, leaving 4 bases between them. The CDR3 DNA follows: TGTGCCAGCAGCGTCCATACAGATACGCAGTATTTT. Its translation: CASSVHTDTQYF.

This rearrangement joins TRBV7-2 to TRBJ2-1; D is uncertain. The CDR3 loop spans 12 amino acids. Germline-derived CDR1 and CDR2 are SGHTA and FQGNSA. Trimming removed 6 bases from V and 4 bases from J, with 7 bases in between. CDR3 in amino acids: CASSLRYNEQFF. DNA for the CDR3: TGTGCCAGCAGTCTAAGGTACAATGAGCAGTTCTTC.

This clone was recorded a few times. The rearrangement links TRBV5-6 to TRBJ2-5; 7 bases agree with TRBD2. Trimming took 5 bases from V and 5 from J; bases not matched to a gene: 6. The V gene's germline CDR1 is SGHDT and CDR2 YYEEEE. This CDR3 comprises 13 residues. This chain's CDR3 is CASRFSGLETQYF. In DNA form, the CDR3 reads TGTGCCAGCAGATTTAGCGGGTTGGAGACCCAGTACTTC.

The chain links TRBV7-3 to TRBJ2-1; possibly TRBD1 or TRBD2 for D (7 bases each). The ends were cut back, 5 bases at V and 9 bases at J, with 17 bases in the middle. The CDR3 sequence is 14 residues long. The germline gives CDR1 SGHTA, CDR2 FQGTGA. As DNA, the CDR3 is TGTGCCAGCAGCCCAGGGGGAGGGTCCGGTGAGCAGTTCTTC. Translating it yields CASSPGGGSGEQFF.

J is TRBJ1-1 and V is TRBV30, with D tentatively TRBD1 (5 bases). Trimming took 4 bases from V and 4 from J, leaving 13 bases between them. The germline gives CDR1 GTSNPN, CDR2 SVGIG (reference sequence). This CDR3 spans 13 amino acids. The DNA for the CDR3 is TGTGCCTGGACAGGGCAAGGAGGCACTGAAGCTTTCTTT. Translated: CAWTGQGGTEAFF.

The chain carries TRBV30 and TRBJ2-7, with D possibly matching TRBD2 (5 bases). V lost 0 bases, J lost 6 bases, and 18 bases lay in between. The CDR3 has 15 residues. The germline CDR1 and CDR2 sequences are GTSNPN and SVGIG (reference sequence). The CDR3 here is CAWSVGRGSYREQYF. DNA of the CDR3: TGTGCCTGGAGTGTAGGACGGGGATCCTACCGCGAGCAGTACTTC.

J is TRBJ2-1 and V is TRBV29-1; 7 positions agree with TRBD1. Germline V lookup: CDR1 SQVTM, CDR2 ANQGSEA. CDR3 size: 13 residues. After removal of 8 bases from V and 4 bases from J, the junction contained 8 bases not matched to a gene. CDR3 sequence: CSLRDSFYNEQFF. The DNA of the CDR3 is TGCAGCTTACGGGACAGCTTTTACAATGAGCAGTTCTTC.

V gene TRBV4-2 combines with J gene TRBJ2-5; 10 nucleotides agree with TRBD1. CDR1 and CDR2 from the germline V gene are LGHNA and YNFKEQ. The V gene end was trimmed by 5 bases and the J gene end by 4 bases; junction bases not matched to a gene: 7. There are 15 residues in the CDR3. CDR3 sequence reads: CASSTTTGGRETQYF. The CDR3 DNA is TGTGCCAGCAGCACGACGACAGGGGGCAGAGAGACCCAGTACTTC.

The chain combines TRBV30 with TRBJ2-7; D assignment may be TRBD1 or TRBD2 (5 bases each). This CDR3 spans 17 amino acids. Germline CDR1 is GTSNPN and CDR2 is SVGIG (reference sequence). V gave up 0 bases and J gave up 3 bases, with 21 bases separating them. The CDR3 protein is CAWSVHSGGPKDYEQYF. CDR3 DNA sequence: TGTGCCTGGAGTGTACACTCTGGGGGTCCTAAAGACTACGAGCAGTACTTC.

The V and J genes are TRBV14 and TRBJ2-1; 7 bases are shared with TRBD1. Losses at the gene ends were 4 bases for V and 7 bases for J; bases not matched to a gene: 7. This CDR3 contains 14 residues. Per the germline V gene, CDR1 is SGHDN and CDR2 is FVKESK. The CDR3 region is CASSRVDRANEQFF. The CDR3 nucleotides are TGTGCCAGCAGCCGCGTTGACAGGGCGAATGAGCAGTTCTTC.

Concerning this clone itself: The same CDR3 is also encoded by other DNA sequences in this sample. The rearrangement uses TRBV7-2 and TRBJ1-3; unclear D gene. CDR1 is SGHTA, CDR2 FQGNSA, per germline. The CDR3 is 12 residues long. Between the trimmed V and J ends, which lost 5 bases and 2 bases, there was a span of 4 bases. Here the CDR3 DNA reads TGTGCCAGCAGCCCGACTGGAAACACCATATATTTT. It translates to CASSPTGNTIYF.